Listed here are 19 T cell receptor beta chains from one sample, sequenced in a study of OX40 agonist ivuxolimab in advanced cancers. Sequenced by immunoSEQ multiplex PCR; TCRdb stores in-frame clones only, minus some. The table records some 71,000 clones, approximately 91% of them present only once. This specimen consisted of CD4+ or CD8+ T cells sorted from blood, obtained in a trial of the OX40 agonist ivuxolimab. These receptors were taken from an adult with an advanced solid tumor such as melanoma, head and neck, liver or kidney cancer.

This chain uses TRBV14 with TRBJ1-2; D not certain. The CDR3 runs 14 residues. V lost 1 base, J lost 2 bases, and 8 bases lay in between. Germline CDR1 reads SGHDN; CDR2 reads FVKESK. The CDR3 region is CASSQVIGNYGYTF. For the CDR3, the DNA is TGTGCCAGCAGCCAAGTTATAGGGAACTATGGCTACACCTTC. The variable domain in full, completed from reference TRBV14 and TRBJ1-2, reads EAGVTQFPSHSVIEKGQTVTLRCDPISGHDNLYWYRRVMGKEIKFLLHFVKESKQDESGMPNNRFLAERTGGTYSTLKVQPAELEDSGVYFCASSQVIGNYGYTFGSGTRLTVV.

V gene TRBV7-9 combines with J gene TRBJ2-5; no reliable D call. V was cut by 1 base and J by 3 bases, with 15 bases left in between. Germline values: CDR1 SEHNR, CDR2 FQNEAQ (reference sequence). The CDR3 is 16 amino acids. The CDR3, as DNA: TGTGCCAGCAGCTTAGGTCTGAGGACCAGTAAAGAGACCCAGTACTTC. It yields the protein CASSLGLRTSKETQYF.

The chain uses TRBV7-3 and TRBJ2-7; TRBD1 aligns across 10 bases. The ends lost 2 bases at V and 2 bases at J; junction bases unmatched: 3. The CDR3 covers 15 residues. Germline V gives CDR1 SGHTA, CDR2 FQGTGA. CDR3 nucleotides: TGTGCCAGCAGCTTAGGGGACAGGGGCACCTACGAGCAGTACTTC. The encoded protein is CASSLGDRGTYEQYF.

The chain has TRBV7-9 and TRBJ2-3; D gene uncertain. The CDR3 runs 15 residues. CDR1 and CDR2 from the germline V gene are SEHNR and FQNEAQ (reference sequence). The V and J ends lost 6 bases and 6 bases respectively, with 19 bases between them. The CDR3: CASSPFDTLGDTQYF. The CDR3 DNA is TGTGCCAGCAGTCCCTTTGACACCCTGGGGGATACGCAGTATTTT.

This chain uses TRBV7-9 with TRBJ2-7, with D tentatively TRBD1 or TRBD2 (5 bases each). Germline values: CDR1 SEHNR, CDR2 FQNEAQ (reference sequence). The CDR3 consists of 15 residues. Trimming left V 0 bases short and J 3 bases short, with 12 bases between. In DNA form, the CDR3 reads TGTGCCAGCAGCTTAGCTGGGACGGGATTCTACGAGCAGTACTTC. Translated, it gives CASSLAGTGFYEQYF. The full variable domain, completed using reference TRBV7-9 and TRBJ2-7, is DTGVSQNPRHKITKRGQNVTFRCDPISEHNRLYWYRQTLGQGPEFLTYFQNEAQLEKSRLLSDRFSAERPKGSFSTLEIQRTEQGDSAMYLCASSLAGTGFYEQYFGPGTRLTVT.

The chain carries TRBV7-6 and TRBJ1-1; 8 bases agree with TRBD1. This CDR3 contains 15 residues. Germline V gene sequence: CDR1 SGHVS, CDR2 FNYEAQ. J was trimmed by 5 bases and V by 8 bases; bases with no gene match: 13. CDR3 sequence (DNA): TGTGCCAGCGGCGGGGAAGACAGGGGTGTGACTGAAGCTTTCTTT. Translation gives CASGGEDRGVTEAFF.

The CDR3 is CASSLGVNTEAFF. CDR3 nucleotide sequence: TGTGCCAGCAGCCTCGGGGTTAACACTGAAGCTTTCTTT. This chain links TRBV5-6 with TRBJ1-1; no clear D. The V and J ends lost 4 bases and 2 bases respectively, with 9 bases between them. Germline V gives CDR1 SGHDT, CDR2 YYEEEE. This CDR3 is built from 13 residues.

V is TRBV4-2 and J is TRBJ1-1; D possibly corresponds to TRBD1 (5 bases). Germline V gene sequence: CDR1 LGHNA, CDR2 YNFKEQ. This CDR3 has 16 amino acids. V shed 5 bases and J shed 6 bases, with 22 bases lying between them. The CDR3 DNA follows: TGTGCCAGCAGCTTGGTGTTCCAGGGTTCTAGGCCTGAAGCTTTCTTT. Amino acids: CASSLVFQGSRPEAFF.

The rearrangement joins TRBV28 to TRBJ2-1; D is tentatively TRBD1 or TRBD2 (5 bases each). The CDR3 has 14 amino acids. The V end lost 10 bases, the J end lost 3 bases, and 16 bases lay between the germline ends. Looked up from germline, CDR1 is MDHEN and CDR2 is SYDVKM. The CDR3 reads CATTGTHYYNEQFF. CDR3 nucleotides: TGTGCCACTACCGGGACCCACTACTACAATGAGCAGTTCTTC.

V gene TRBV4-3 combines with J gene TRBJ2-7; tentatively, D is TRBD2 (5 bases). The CDR3 is 15 residues long. The germline V and J ends were trimmed by 0 bases and 2 bases, with 11 bases remaining between them. Germline V gene lookup returns CDR1 LGHNA and CDR2 YSLEER. The CDR3 loop is CASSQDRSVTYEQYF. The DNA for the CDR3 is TGCGCCAGCAGCCAAGACCGTAGCGTAACCTACGAGCAGTACTTC.

The chain employs TRBV7-8 and TRBJ2-1, with D hard to call. The CDR3 has 16 amino acids. Germline CDR1 SGHVS, CDR2 FQNEAQ. The V gene lost 5 bases and the J gene lost 4 bases, with 18 bases spanning the gap. CDR3 DNA sequence: TGTGCCAGCAGCCCCACTATCCTTGGGGATTACAATGAGCAGTTCTTC. It codes for CASSPTILGDYNEQFF.

The chain links TRBV7-9 to TRBJ1-2; D is possibly TRBD1 (5 bases). Germline V gene sequence: CDR1 SEHNR, CDR2 FQNEAQ (reference sequence). Between the trimmed V and J ends, which lost 1 base and 7 bases, there was a span of 7 bases. The CDR3 length is 12 residues. CDR3 DNA: TGTGCCAGCAGCTTAGGGGGGGTTGGCTACACCTTC. It specifies CASSLGGVGYTF.

The chain employs TRBV5-6 and TRBJ2-5, with D perhaps TRBD1 or TRBD2 (5 bases each). Trimming stripped 4 bases from V and 5 bases from J, with 21 bases between. Germline CDR1 SGHDT, CDR2 YYEEEE. The CDR3 sequence is 16 residues long. The CDR3 nucleotides read TGTGCCAGCAGCCTATCCGGGACCTGGCTTGAGGAGACCCAGTACTTC. As protein: CASSLSGTWLEETQYF.

The chain is built from TRBV28 and TRBJ2-1, with D tentatively TRBD1 or TRBD2 (6 bases each). V dropped 5 bases and J dropped 4 bases, with 18 bases sitting between them. The CDR3 runs 16 residues. Germline CDR1 reads MDHEN; CDR2 reads SYDVKM. The CDR3 bases are TGTGCCAGCAGTCCCCCATGGGGGGCCCAGTACAATGAGCAGTTCTTC. Encoded protein: CASSPPWGAQYNEQFF.

The V call is TRBV27, the J call TRBJ2-2, with 10 bases aligning to TRBD2. The CDR3 runs to 17 residues. Per germline, CDR1 MNHEY and CDR2 SMNVEV (reference sequence). The V and J ends lost 5 bases and 1 base, in that order; junction bases with no gene match: 7. The CDR3 protein is CASSTGLADRNTGELFF. CDR3 sequence (DNA): TGTGCCAGCAGTACCGGACTAGCGGATAGGAACACCGGGGAGCTGTTTTTT.

V gene TRBV27 combines with J gene TRBJ1-5; no clear D gene. The V gene lost 4 bases and the J gene lost 0 bases, with 4 bases spanning the gap. Germline CDR1 and CDR2: MNHEY and SMNVEV (reference sequence). This CDR3 contains 13 residues. The CDR3 DNA is TGTGCCAGCAGTTATCTTAGCAATCAGCCCCAGCATTTT. This codes for CASSYLSNQPQHF.

This clone was counted a single time. This sequence joins TRBV7-8 and TRBJ2-2, with TRBD2 identical over 12 bases. This CDR3 region has 17 residues. V gave up 5 bases and J gave up 3 bases; unmatched junction bases: 7. The germline gives CDR1 SGHVS, CDR2 FQNEAQ. The CDR3 loop reads CASSQRTSGAYTGELFF. CDR3 sequence (DNA): TGTGCCAGCAGCCAGCGGACTAGCGGGGCTTACACCGGGGAGCTGTTTTTT.

The rearrangement links TRBV27 to TRBJ2-3, with D tentatively TRBD2 (6 bases). V shed 4 bases and J shed 5 bases, with 19 bases lying between them. CDR1 MNHEY and CDR2 SMNVEV come from the germline V gene (reference sequence). The CDR3 is 16 residues long. This chain's CDR3 is CASSSPLANARDTQYF. The CDR3 DNA reads TGTGCCAGCAGTTCCCCCCTAGCGAACGCCAGAGATACGCAGTATTTT.

The V call is TRBV28, the J call TRBJ2-1; TRBD1 aligns across 7 bases. With 6 bases clipped from V and 2 bases from J, the junction kept 10 bases outside the gene matches. The CDR3 runs to 16 residues. The germline V gene has CDR1 MDHEN and CDR2 SYDVKM. This CDR3 reads CASSVTTGEPYNEQFF. CDR3 DNA sequence: TGTGCCAGCAGCGTGACCACAGGGGAACCCTACAATGAGCAGTTCTTC.